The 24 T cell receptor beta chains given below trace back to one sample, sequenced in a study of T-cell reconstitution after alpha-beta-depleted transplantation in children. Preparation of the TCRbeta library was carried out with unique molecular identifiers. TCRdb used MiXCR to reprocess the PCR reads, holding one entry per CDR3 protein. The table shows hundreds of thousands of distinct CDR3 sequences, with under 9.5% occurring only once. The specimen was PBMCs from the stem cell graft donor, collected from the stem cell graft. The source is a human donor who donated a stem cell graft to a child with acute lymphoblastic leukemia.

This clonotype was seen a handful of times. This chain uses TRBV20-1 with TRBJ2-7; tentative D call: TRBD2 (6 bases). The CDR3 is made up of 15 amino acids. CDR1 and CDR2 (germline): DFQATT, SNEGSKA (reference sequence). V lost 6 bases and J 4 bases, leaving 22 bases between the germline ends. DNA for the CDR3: TGCAGTGCCCCCTCGACCGGGACTGGGGGTTACGAGCAGTACTTC. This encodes CSAPSTGTGGYEQYF.

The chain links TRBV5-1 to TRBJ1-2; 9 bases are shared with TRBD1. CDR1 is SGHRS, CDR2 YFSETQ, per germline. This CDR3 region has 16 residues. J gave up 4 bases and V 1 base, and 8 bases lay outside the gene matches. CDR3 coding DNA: TGCGCCAGCAGCTTGTTGCTGACAGGGGGGGCCTATGGCTACACCTTC. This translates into CASSLLLTGGAYGYTF.

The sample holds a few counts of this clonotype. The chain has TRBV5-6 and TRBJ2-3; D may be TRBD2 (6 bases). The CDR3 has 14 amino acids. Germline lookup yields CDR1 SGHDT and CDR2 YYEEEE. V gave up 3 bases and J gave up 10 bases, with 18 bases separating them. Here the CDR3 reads CASSSLRGAAAQYF. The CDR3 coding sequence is TGTGCCAGCAGCTCACTGCGGGGTGCCGCGGCGCAGTATTTT.

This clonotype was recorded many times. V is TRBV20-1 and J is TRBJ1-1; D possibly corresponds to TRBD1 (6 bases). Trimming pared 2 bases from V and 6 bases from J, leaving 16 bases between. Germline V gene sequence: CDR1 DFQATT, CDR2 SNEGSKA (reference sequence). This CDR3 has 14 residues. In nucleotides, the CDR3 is TGCAGTGCTAGACGGGACACCGGTATGGCTGAAGCTTTCTTT. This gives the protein CSARRDTGMAEAFF.

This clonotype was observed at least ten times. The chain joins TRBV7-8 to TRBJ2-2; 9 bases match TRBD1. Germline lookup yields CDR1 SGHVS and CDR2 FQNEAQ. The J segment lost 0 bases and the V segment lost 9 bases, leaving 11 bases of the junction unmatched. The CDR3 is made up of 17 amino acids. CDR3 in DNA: TGTGCCAGTTCGGGACAGGGATCGACGGCGAACACCGGGGAGCTGTTTTTT. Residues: CASSGQGSTANTGELFF.

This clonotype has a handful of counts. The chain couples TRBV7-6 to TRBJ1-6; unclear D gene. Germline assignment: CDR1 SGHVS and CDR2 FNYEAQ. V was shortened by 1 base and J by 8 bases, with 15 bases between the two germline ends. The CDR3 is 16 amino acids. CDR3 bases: TGTGCCAGCAGCTTAGGGGCGGCCGTACGTTATTCACCCCTCCACTTT. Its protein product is CASSLGAAVRYSPLHF.

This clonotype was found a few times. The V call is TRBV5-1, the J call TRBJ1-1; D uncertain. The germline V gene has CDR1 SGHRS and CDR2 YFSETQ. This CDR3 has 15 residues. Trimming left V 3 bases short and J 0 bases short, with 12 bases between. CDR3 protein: CASSWNRSLNTEAFF. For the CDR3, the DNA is TGCGCCAGCAGCTGGAACCGGAGTTTGAACACTGAAGCTTTCTTT.

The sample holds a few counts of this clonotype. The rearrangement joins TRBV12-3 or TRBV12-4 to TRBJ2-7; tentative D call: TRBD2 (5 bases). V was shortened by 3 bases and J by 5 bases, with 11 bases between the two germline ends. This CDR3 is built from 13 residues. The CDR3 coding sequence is TGTGCCAGCAGTTTCGGGAAGGGCGACGAGCAGTACTTC. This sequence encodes CASSFGKGDEQYF.

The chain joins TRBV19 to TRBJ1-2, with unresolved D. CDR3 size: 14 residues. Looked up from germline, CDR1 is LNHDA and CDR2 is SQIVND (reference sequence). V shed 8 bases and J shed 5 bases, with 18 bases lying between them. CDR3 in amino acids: CASSIWSGKYGYTF. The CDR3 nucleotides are TGTGCCAGTTCCATTTGGTCCGGGAAGTATGGCTACACCTTC.

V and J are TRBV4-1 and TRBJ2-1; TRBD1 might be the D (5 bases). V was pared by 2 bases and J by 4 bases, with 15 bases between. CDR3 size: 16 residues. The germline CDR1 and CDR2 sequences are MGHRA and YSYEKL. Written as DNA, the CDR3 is TGCGCCAGCAGCCAACCCCGGAATAGGGGATACAATGAGCAGTTCTTC. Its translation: CASSQPRNRGYNEQFF.

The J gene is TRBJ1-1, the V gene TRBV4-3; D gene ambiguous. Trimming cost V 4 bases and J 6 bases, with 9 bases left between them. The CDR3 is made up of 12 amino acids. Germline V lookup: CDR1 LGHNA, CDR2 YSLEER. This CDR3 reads CASSPGPPEAFF. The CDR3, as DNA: TGCGCCAGCAGCCCAGGACCCCCTGAAGCTTTCTTT.

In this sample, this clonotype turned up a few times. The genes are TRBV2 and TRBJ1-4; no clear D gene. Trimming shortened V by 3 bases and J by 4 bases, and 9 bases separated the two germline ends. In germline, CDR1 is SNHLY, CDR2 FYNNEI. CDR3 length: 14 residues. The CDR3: CASSDGQYNEKLFF. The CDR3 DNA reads TGTGCCAGCAGTGATGGGCAGTATAATGAAAAACTGTTTTTT.

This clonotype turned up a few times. CDR3 region: CASTIRGAGDEQFF. Here the CDR3 DNA reads TGTGCCAGCACTATTAGGGGGGCCGGCGACGAGCAGTTCTTC. This chain joins TRBV7-9 and TRBJ2-1; the D gene could be TRBD1 or TRBD2 (6 bases each). Trimming cost V 7 bases and J 10 bases, with 20 bases left between them. This CDR3 comprises 14 residues. Per the germline V gene, CDR1 is SEHNR and CDR2 is FQNEAQ (reference sequence).

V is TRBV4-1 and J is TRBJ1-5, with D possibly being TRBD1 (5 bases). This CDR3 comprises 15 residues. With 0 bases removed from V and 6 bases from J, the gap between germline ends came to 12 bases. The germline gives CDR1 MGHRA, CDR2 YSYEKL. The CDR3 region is CASSQEFPGSQPQHF. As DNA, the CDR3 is TGCGCCAGCAGCCAAGAGTTCCCAGGGAGTCAGCCCCAGCATTTT.

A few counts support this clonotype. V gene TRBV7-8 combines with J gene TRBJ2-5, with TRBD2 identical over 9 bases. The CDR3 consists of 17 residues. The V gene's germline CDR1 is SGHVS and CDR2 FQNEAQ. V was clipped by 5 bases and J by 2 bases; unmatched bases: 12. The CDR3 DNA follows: TGTGCCAGCAGCCCCCAGGGGCTAGCGGGGACACAAGAGACCCAGTACTTC. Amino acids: CASSPQGLAGTQETQYF.

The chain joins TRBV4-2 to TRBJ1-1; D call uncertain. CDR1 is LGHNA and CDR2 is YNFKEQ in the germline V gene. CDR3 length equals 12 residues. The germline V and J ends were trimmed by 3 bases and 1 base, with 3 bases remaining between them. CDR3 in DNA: TGTGCCAGCAGCCACTCGAACACTGAAGCTTTCTTT. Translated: CASSHSNTEAFF.

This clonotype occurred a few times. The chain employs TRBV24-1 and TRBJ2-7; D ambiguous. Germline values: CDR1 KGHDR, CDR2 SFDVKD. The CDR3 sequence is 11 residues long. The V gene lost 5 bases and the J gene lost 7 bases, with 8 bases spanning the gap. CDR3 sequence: CATSGGREQYF. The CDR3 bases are TGTGCCACCAGTGGTGGGCGGGAGCAGTACTTC.

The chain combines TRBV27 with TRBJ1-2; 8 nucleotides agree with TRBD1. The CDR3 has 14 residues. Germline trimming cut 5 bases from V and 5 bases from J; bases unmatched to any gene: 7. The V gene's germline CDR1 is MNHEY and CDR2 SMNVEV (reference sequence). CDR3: CASSLRRQGYGYTF. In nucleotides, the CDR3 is TGTGCCAGCAGTCTAAGGAGACAGGGGTATGGCTACACCTTC.

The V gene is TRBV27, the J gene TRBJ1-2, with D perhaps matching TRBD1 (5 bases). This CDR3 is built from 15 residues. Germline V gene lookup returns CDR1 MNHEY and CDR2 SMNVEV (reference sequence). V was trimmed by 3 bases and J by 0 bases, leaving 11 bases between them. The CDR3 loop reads CASSLFGTSNYGYTF. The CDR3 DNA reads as TGTGCCAGCAGTTTGTTTGGGACCTCTAACTATGGCTACACCTTC.

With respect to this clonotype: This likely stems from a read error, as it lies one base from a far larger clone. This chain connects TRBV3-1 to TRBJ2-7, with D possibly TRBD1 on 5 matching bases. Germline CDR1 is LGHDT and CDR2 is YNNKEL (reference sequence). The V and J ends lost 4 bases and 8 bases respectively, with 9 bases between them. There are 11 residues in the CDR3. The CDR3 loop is CASSPGYKQYF. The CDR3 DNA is TGTGCCAGCAGCCCAGGGTACAAGCAGTACTTC.

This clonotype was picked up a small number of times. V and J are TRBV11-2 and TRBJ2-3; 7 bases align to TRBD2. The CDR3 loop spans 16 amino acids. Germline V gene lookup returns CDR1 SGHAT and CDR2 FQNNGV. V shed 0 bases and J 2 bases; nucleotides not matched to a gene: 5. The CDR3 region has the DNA TGTGCCAGCAGCTTAGATGCAGCGGGGCACACAGATACGCAGTATTTT. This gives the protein CASSLDAAGHTDTQYF.

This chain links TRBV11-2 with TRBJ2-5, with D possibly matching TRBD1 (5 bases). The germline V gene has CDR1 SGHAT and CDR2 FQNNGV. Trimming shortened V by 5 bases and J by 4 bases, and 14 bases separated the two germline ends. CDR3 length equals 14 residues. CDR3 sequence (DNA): TGTGCCAGCAGCATACGACTGGGGCCAGAGACCCAGTACTTC. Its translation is CASSIRLGPETQYF.

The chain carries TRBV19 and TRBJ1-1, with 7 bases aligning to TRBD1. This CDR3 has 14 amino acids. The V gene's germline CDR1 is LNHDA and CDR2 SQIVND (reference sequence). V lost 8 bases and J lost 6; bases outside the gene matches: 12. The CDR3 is CASRQGGSWAEAFF. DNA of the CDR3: TGTGCCAGTCGACAGGGAGGCAGCTGGGCTGAAGCTTTCTTT.

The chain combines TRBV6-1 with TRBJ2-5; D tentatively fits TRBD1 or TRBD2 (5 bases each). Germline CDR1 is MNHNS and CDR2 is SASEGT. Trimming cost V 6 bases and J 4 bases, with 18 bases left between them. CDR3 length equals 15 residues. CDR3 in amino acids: CASSLLIGGGETQYF. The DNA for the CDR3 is TGTGCCAGCAGCCTCCTGATTGGGGGTGGAGAGACCCAGTACTTC.